This is a list of T cell receptor beta chains from one sample in a study of cytomegalovirus exposure and HLA in healthy donors. Sequenced by immunoSEQ multiplex PCR; TCRdb stores in-frame clones only, minus some. This sample yields nearly 110,000 clones, of which more than 65% are seen a single time; 0.79% belongs to the top ten. Sequences were obtained from PBMCs. These receptors were obtained from a boy aged 5-17 years in good health and CMV-seronegative. Both conserved end residues are trimmed from each CDR3. Fields, in order: CDR3 length, V gene, J gene, CDR3 protein.

len: 11; v_gene: TRBV5-4; j_gene: TRBJ2-7; CDR3aa: ASSLEQTREQY
len: 14; v_gene: TRBV5-1; j_gene: TRBJ2-7; CDR3aa: ASSLPRSGGMAEQY
len: 12; v_gene: TRBV2; j_gene: TRBJ2-3; CDR3aa: ASSANRGTDTQY
len: 12; v_gene: TRBV18; j_gene: TRBJ1-1; CDR3aa: ASSPPSDRPKAF
len: 11; v_gene: TRBV29-1; j_gene: TRBJ2-1; CDR3aa: SVEEGFNNEQF
len: 14; v_gene: TRBV7-9; j_gene: TRBJ2-3; CDR3aa: ASSWTSGGVRDTQY
len: 12; v_gene: TRBV10-3; j_gene: TRBJ2-1; CDR3aa: AISASTEYNEQF
len: 13; v_gene: TRBV7-3; j_gene: TRBJ1-1; CDR3aa: ASSPSPGGVTEAF
len: 12; v_gene: TRBV15; j_gene: TRBJ2-7; CDR3aa: ATTPQGEFIEQY
len: 11; v_gene: TRBV30; j_gene: TRBJ1-6; CDR3aa: AWRPGRNSPLH
len: 13; v_gene: TRBV21-1; j_gene: TRBJ1-2; CDR3aa: ASSKAPVPNYGYT
len: 12; v_gene: TRBV28; j_gene: TRBJ2-5; CDR3aa: ASSPGGVGETQY
len: 13; v_gene: TRBV28; j_gene: TRBJ1-1; CDR3aa: ASSFVTGGLTEAF
len: 12; v_gene: TRBV7-8; j_gene: TRBJ1-5; CDR3aa: ASSLGQINQPQH
len: 14; v_gene: TRBV9; j_gene: TRBJ2-5; CDR3aa: ASSASSGGATQTQY
len: 14; v_gene: TRBV15; j_gene: TRBJ2-3; CDR3aa: ATSRDSAASTDTQY
len: 12; v_gene: TRBV4-2; j_gene: TRBJ2-7; CDR3aa: ASSQTPVVYEQY
len: 12; v_gene: TRBV7-2; j_gene: TRBJ1-1; CDR3aa: ASSLNGQGYEAF
len: 15; v_gene: TRBV6-1; j_gene: TRBJ1-2; CDR3aa: ASSEVRGRAGRYGYT
len: 12; v_gene: TRBV6-5; j_gene: TRBJ2-7; CDR3aa: ASSYSGAGYEQY
len: 14; v_gene: TRBV11-2; j_gene: TRBJ2-5; CDR3aa: ASSLLVARKQETQY
len: 11; v_gene: TRBV5-6; j_gene: TRBJ2-5; CDR3aa: ASRLEGQETQY
len: 13; v_gene: TRBV2; j_gene: TRBJ2-5; CDR3aa: ASSDQAGVQETQY
len: 11; v_gene: TRBV7-8; j_gene: TRBJ2-7; CDR3aa: ASSLGIGYEQY
len: 13; v_gene: TRBV30; j_gene: TRBJ2-1; CDR3aa: AWRGRLAGSEEQF
len: 12; v_gene: TRBV5-1; j_gene: TRBJ2-1; CDR3aa: ASSLGAQNNEQF